Below are 30 T cell receptor beta chains sequenced from a single sample in a study of blood T cell repertoires in COVID-19. Produced via immunoSEQ multiplex PCR; TCRdb's table is partial and in-frame only. The sample consists of over 450,000 clones, about 91% of them appearing once. Sequencing was performed on peripheral blood. Receptors originate from a young man with COVID-19, enrolled during active disease.

V gene TRBV5-5 combines with J gene TRBJ2-3; 7 bases fit TRBD1. The CDR3 consists of 15 residues. Per germline, CDR1 SGHKS and CDR2 YYEKEE (reference sequence). J was trimmed by 2 bases and V by 2 bases; bases with no gene match: 5. The CDR3 DNA follows: TGTGCCAGCAGCTTAGACAGGGCCTTCACAGATACGCAGTATTTT. Translating it yields CASSLDRAFTDTQYF.

The gene calls are TRBV18 and TRBJ2-7; possibly TRBD2 for D (6 bases). CDR3 size: 12 residues. V was shortened by 1 base and J by 7 bases, with 8 bases between the two germline ends. Germline V gives CDR1 KGHSH, CDR2 LQKENI. CDR3 in DNA: TGTGCCAGCTCACCACGGGGGAGGGAGCAGTACTTC. Amino acid sequence: CASSPRGREQYF.

The chain couples TRBV13 to TRBJ2-7; the D gene is possibly TRBD2 (6 bases). V lost 5 bases and J lost 3, with 8 bases in between. CDR1 is PRHDT, CDR2 FYEKMQ, per germline (reference sequence). The CDR3 spans 12 residues. CDR3 coding DNA: TGTGCCAGCAGCCGCGGGGACTACGAGCAGTACTTC. Its protein product is CASSRGDYEQYF.

V is TRBV27 and J is TRBJ2-7; D possibly corresponds to TRBD1 (6 bases). Trimming shortened V by 7 bases and J by 5 bases, and 15 bases separated the two germline ends. Germline loops: CDR1 MNHEY, CDR2 SMNVEV (reference sequence). This CDR3 is 13 amino acids long. CDR3 loop: CASKGEIIDEQYF. In DNA form, the CDR3 reads TGTGCCAGCAAGGGGGAAATAATCGACGAGCAGTACTTC.

This clone appeared once. The chain uses TRBV10-2 and TRBJ1-2; 9 positions agree with TRBD1. The ends lost 4 bases at V and 4 bases at J; junction bases unmatched: 4. This CDR3 region has 14 residues. Germline CDR1 is WSHSY and CDR2 is SAAADI. This CDR3 is CASSGGQGFYGYTF. In DNA, the CDR3 is TGCGCCAGCAGTGGGGGACAGGGCTTCTATGGCTACACCTTC.

The rearrangement uses TRBV2 and TRBJ1-5; TRBD1 agrees at 7 bases. V lost 2 bases to trimming and J lost 5 bases; unmatched junction nucleotides: 3. This CDR3 is 14 amino acids long. Germline V lookup: CDR1 SNHLY, CDR2 FYNNEI. The CDR3 bases are TGTGCCAGCAGTGAACGACAGGGTCATCAGCCCCAGCATTTT. Translation: CASSERQGHQPQHF.

This clone showed up just once. The chain recombines TRBV2 with TRBJ2-5, with a tentative D call TRBD1 (6 bases). V was clipped by 6 bases and J by 2 bases, with 7 bases between them. CDR3 length: 12 amino acids. In germline, CDR1 is SNHLY, CDR2 FYNNEI. CDR3 sequence: CASSGQQETQYF. The CDR3 bases are TGTGCCAGCAGCGGACAGCAAGAGACCCAGTACTTC.

The chain is built from TRBV7-2 and TRBJ2-1, with 8 bases fitting TRBD2. The CDR3 consists of 18 residues. The V segment lost 5 bases and the J segment 8 bases; nucleotides outside the gene matches: 20. The germline V gene encodes CDR1 SGHTA and CDR2 FQGNSA. The CDR3 nucleotides read TGTGCCAGCAGCAACCATCTCGCGGGTGTCGGGAGGGGGTATGAGCAGTTCTTC. This sequence encodes CASSNHLAGVGRGYEQFF. The full variable domain, its missing parts supplied by reference TRBV7-2 and TRBJ2-1, is GAGVSQSPSNKVTEKGKDVELRCDPISGHTALYWYRQSLGQGLEFLIYFQGNSAPDKSGLPSDRFSAERTGGSVSTLTIQRTQQEDSAVYLCASSNHLAGVGRGYEQFFGPGTRLTVL.

This sequence joins TRBV12-5 and TRBJ1-2; the D gene is possibly TRBD1 (5 bases). Germline V gene lookup returns CDR1 LGHNT and CDR2 FRNRAP. Trimming took 5 bases from V and 8 from J, leaving 15 bases between them. The CDR3 runs 13 residues. The CDR3 sequence: CASGLTGPGGYTF. For the CDR3, the DNA is TGTGCTAGTGGTCTTACAGGTCCTGGGGGCTACACCTTC.

The V call is TRBV19, the J call TRBJ2-1, with 7 bases lining up with TRBD2. CDR1 LNHDA and CDR2 SQIVND come from the germline V gene (reference sequence). This CDR3 spans 16 amino acids. Trimming took 7 bases from V and 6 from J; bases not matched to a gene: 15. The CDR3 reads CASTQSGVASPNEQFF. For the CDR3, the DNA is TGTGCCAGTACCCAGAGCGGGGTAGCTTCTCCCAATGAGCAGTTCTTC.

This rearrangement joins TRBV2 to TRBJ2-5; TRBD1 matches 9 bases. The CDR3 is 15 residues long. Germline V gene data show CDR1 as SNHLY and CDR2 as FYNNEI. V trimming: 4 bases; J trimming: 4 bases; junction bases outside the gene matches: 7. The CDR3 DNA reads TGTGCCAGCAGTGCGTCCACAGGGGGCCTAGAGACCCAGTACTTC. Its protein is CASSASTGGLETQYF.

The genes are TRBV3-1 (or the pseudogene TRBV3-2) and TRBJ2-7; 9 bases map to TRBD2. CDR1 and CDR2 (germline): LGHDT, YNNKEL (reference sequence). This CDR3 comprises 16 residues. J was trimmed by 5 bases and V by 0 bases; bases with no gene match: 8. Here the CDR3 reads CASSQDSPSGMDEQYF. CDR3 nucleotides: TGTGCCAGCAGCCAAGATAGCCCTAGCGGGATGGACGAGCAGTACTTC.

This clone was observed a single time. The genes are TRBV5-6 and TRBJ2-7; D may be TRBD1 (5 bases). V lost 10 bases, J lost 0 bases, and 17 bases lay in between. The CDR3 loop spans 14 amino acids. Germline V gene sequence: CDR1 SGHDT, CDR2 YYEEEE. DNA of the CDR3: TGTGCCTCCACATGGGGCCGAAGCTCCTACGAGCAGTACTTC. It translates to CASTWGRSSYEQYF.

CDR3 in DNA: TGTGCCAGCAGACCGGGACAGGTCACAGATACGCAGTATTTT. Protein product: CASRPGQVTDTQYF. The chain recombines TRBV6-5 with TRBJ2-3; the match to TRBD1 covers 8 bases. Germline assignment: CDR1 MNHEY and CDR2 SVGAGI. The CDR3 has 14 residues. The V gene end was trimmed by 6 bases and the J gene end by 2 bases; junction bases not matched to a gene: 4.

Here the CDR3 DNA reads TGTGCCAGCAGCCCAACGGAGGGCCCAACTAATGAAAAACTGTTTTTT. It translates to CASSPTEGPTNEKLFF. The chain is built from TRBV4-2 and TRBJ1-4; D ambiguous. The CDR3 consists of 16 residues. V was cut by 4 bases and J by 0 bases, with 12 bases left in between. Germline CDR1 reads LGHNA; CDR2 reads YNFKEQ.

The chain recombines TRBV2 with TRBJ2-5; D might be TRBD2 (5 bases). Per germline, CDR1 SNHLY and CDR2 FYNNEI. Between the trimmed V and J ends, which lost 1 base and 4 bases, there was a span of 10 bases. The CDR3 runs to 14 residues. Here the CDR3 reads CASSEVAGSETQYF. The CDR3 DNA is TGTGCCAGCAGTGAAGTCGCGGGTTCAGAGACCCAGTACTTC. Drawing the rest from reference TRBV2 and TRBJ2-5, the complete variable domain is EPEVTQTPSHQVTQMGQEVILRCVPISNHLYFYWYRQILGQKVEFLVSFYNNEISEKSEIFDDQFSVERPDGSNFTLKIRSTKLEDSAMYFCASSEVAGSETQYFGPGTRLLVL.

The chain couples TRBV2 to TRBJ1-4; D is undetermined. The CDR3 consists of 12 residues. Looked up from germline, CDR1 is SNHLY and CDR2 is FYNNEI. Trimming took off 11 bases at V and 6 bases at J, with 13 bases between the two ends. CDR3: CALSRVDEKLFF. CDR3 sequence (DNA): TGTGCCCTCAGTCGGGTGGATGAAAAACTGTTTTTT.

The chain joins TRBV12-3 or TRBV12-4 to TRBJ1-4; D not certain. There are 12 residues in the CDR3. The V end lost 6 bases, the J end lost 5 bases, and 7 bases lay between the germline ends. For the CDR3, the DNA is TGTGCCAGCAGCCTCTTGAATGAAAAACTGTTTTTT. Its protein is CASSLLNEKLFF.

The chain is built from TRBV14 and TRBJ2-1; 13 bases map to TRBD2. Trimming took 4 bases from V and 7 from J; bases not matched to a gene: 4. The germline CDR1 and CDR2 sequences are SGHDN and FVKESK. The CDR3 is 15 amino acids. CDR3 nucleotides: TGTGCCAGCAGCCTCGGGACTAGCGGGAAGAATGAGCAGTTCTTC. It encodes CASSLGTSGKNEQFF.

This clone was found a few times. This chain connects TRBV3-1 (or the pseudogene TRBV3-2) to TRBJ1-2, with D unresolved. Trimming took 0 bases from V and 7 from J, leaving 6 bases between them. The CDR3 totals 12 residues. Germline-derived CDR1 and CDR2 are LGHDT and YNNKEL (reference sequence). As DNA, the CDR3 is TGTGCCAGCAGCCAAGATAGAGGTGGCTACACCTTC. Translated: CASSQDRGGYTF.

V gene TRBV5-5 combines with J gene TRBJ2-3, with D possibly being TRBD2 (6 bases). Trimming shortened V by 2 bases and J by 6 bases, and 10 bases separated the two germline ends. The CDR3 is 13 residues long. Looked up from germline, CDR1 is SGHKS and CDR2 is YYEKEE (reference sequence). The CDR3 loop is CASSLTSLDTQYF. In nucleotides, the CDR3 is TGTGCCAGCAGCTTAACTAGCCTCGATACGCAGTATTTT.

The chain has TRBV11-3 and TRBJ1-3; D unresolved. Between the trimmed V and J ends, which lost 3 bases and 4 bases, there was a span of 10 bases. The CDR3 length is 14 residues. Germline CDR1 and CDR2: SGHNT and YENEEA. The CDR3 here is CASSFGVSGNTIYF. The CDR3 nucleotides are TGTGCCAGCAGCTTCGGAGTTTCCGGAAACACCATATATTTT.

This chain links TRBV15 with TRBJ2-7; 7 nucleotides align to TRBD2. From germline, CDR1 is LNHNV and CDR2 YYDKDF (reference sequence). J was trimmed by 3 bases and V by 3 bases; bases with no gene match: 11. The CDR3 consists of 16 residues. The CDR3, as DNA: TGTGCCACCAGCAGCGATAGGACTAGTGGGCTCTACGAGCAGTACTTC. Protein: CATSSDRTSGLYEQYF.

The chain has TRBV6-5 and TRBJ1-1, with D possibly matching TRBD1 (5 bases). Germline values: CDR1 MNHEY, CDR2 SVGAGI. There are 15 residues in the CDR3. Trimming pared 0 bases from V and 4 bases from J, leaving 12 bases between. DNA of the CDR3: TGTGCCAGCAGTTACTCGAATAGCAGGGCCACTGAAGCTTTCTTT. It translates to CASSYSNSRATEAFF.

The chain recombines TRBV6-6 with TRBJ2-7; 9 bases fit TRBD1. The CDR3 runs to 14 residues. Germline values: CDR1 MNHNY, CDR2 SVGAGI (reference sequence). Trimming took 8 bases from V and 0 from J; bases not matched to a gene: 5. Written as DNA, the CDR3 is TGTGCCAGCCGAAGGACAGGGGACTCCTACGAGCAGTACTTC. It yields the protein CASRRTGDSYEQYF.

This chain uses TRBV11-2 with TRBJ2-1; 7 bases line up with TRBD2. This CDR3 region has 17 residues. Germline V gene lookup returns CDR1 SGHAT and CDR2 FQNNGV. V lost 2 bases to trimming and J lost 1 base; unmatched junction nucleotides: 8. The CDR3 protein is CASSLLVGRGSYNEQFF. DNA for the CDR3: TGTGCCAGCAGCTTACTTGTGGGGAGGGGATCCTACAATGAGCAGTTCTTC.

J is TRBJ1-2 and V is TRBV12-3 or TRBV12-4, with D possibly TRBD1 on 6 matching bases. Trimming pared 2 bases from V and 8 bases from J, leaving 9 bases between. This CDR3 contains 12 residues. In DNA form, the CDR3 reads TGTGCCAGCAGTTTAAACAGGGACGGCTACACCTTC. It translates to CASSLNRDGYTF.

This clone was detected a few times. This rearrangement joins TRBV28 to TRBJ1-5, with 7 bases aligning to TRBD1. J gave up 4 bases and V 6 bases, and 9 bases lay outside the gene matches. The CDR3 length is 15 residues. CDR1 MDHEN and CDR2 SYDVKM come from the germline V gene. The CDR3 nucleotides are TGTGCCAGCAGGCCGACAGGGTCCCTGAATCAGCCCCAGCATTTT. Protein sequence: CASRPTGSLNQPQHF.

The chain recombines TRBV6-2 or TRBV6-3 with TRBJ1-1; TRBD1 matches 7 bases. Trimming removed 2 bases from V and 6 bases from J; junction bases left unmatched: 6. Per germline, CDR1 MNHEY and CDR2 SVGEGT. The CDR3 consists of 14 residues. CDR3 DNA: TGTGCCAGCAGTTACAGGGGGCGCCTCTCTGAAGCTTTCTTT. Amino acid sequence: CASSYRGRLSEAFF.

This clone has only a few counts. The V gene is TRBV18, the J gene TRBJ1-6; no clear D. This CDR3 is built from 16 residues. Germline V gene lookup returns CDR1 KGHSH and CDR2 LQKENI. Trimming pared 2 bases from V and 6 bases from J, leaving 14 bases between. As DNA, the CDR3 is TGTGCCAGCTCACCATTGAACAGAGATCTTAATTCACCCCTCCACTTT. Translating it yields CASSPLNRDLNSPLHF.